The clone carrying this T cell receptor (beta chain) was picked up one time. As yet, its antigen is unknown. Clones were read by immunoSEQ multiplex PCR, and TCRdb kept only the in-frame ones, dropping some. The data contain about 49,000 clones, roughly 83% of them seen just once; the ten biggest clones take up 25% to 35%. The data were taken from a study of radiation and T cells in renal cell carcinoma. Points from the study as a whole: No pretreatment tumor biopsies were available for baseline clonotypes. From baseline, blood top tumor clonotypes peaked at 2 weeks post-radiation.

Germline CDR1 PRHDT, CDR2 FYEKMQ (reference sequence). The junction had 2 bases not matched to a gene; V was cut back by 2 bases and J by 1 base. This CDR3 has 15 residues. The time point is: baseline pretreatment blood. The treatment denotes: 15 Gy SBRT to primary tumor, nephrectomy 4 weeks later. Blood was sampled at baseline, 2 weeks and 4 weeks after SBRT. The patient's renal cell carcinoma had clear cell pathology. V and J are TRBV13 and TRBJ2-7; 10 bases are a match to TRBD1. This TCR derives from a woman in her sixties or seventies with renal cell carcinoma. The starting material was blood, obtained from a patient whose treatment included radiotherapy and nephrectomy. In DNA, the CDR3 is TGTGCCAGCAGCTTAATGGGACAGGGGTCCTACGAGCAGTACTTC. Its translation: CASSLMGQGSYEQYF.